This T cell receptor beta chain was identified in a study of neurological immune-mediated disorders. Trimming removed 0 bases from V and 15 bases from J, with 16 bases in between. The CDR3 contains 13 residues. Germline V CDR1 and CDR2: SGHDT, YYEEEE. Time point reported: longitudinal time-point 1 (baseline). Source material was 2 million unsorted PBMCs, stored at -80 °C in RNAlater. TCRdb fed the 5' RACE reads into MiXCR, producing one record per CDR3 protein. The sample has tens of thousands of distinct CDR3 sequences, approximately 15% seen once. This clonotype showed up many times. What it binds is not known. Study observations and caveats: Across subjects, expanded clones had no CDR3 amino acid sequences in common, pointing to private repertoires in all groups.

The chain links TRBV5-6 to TRBJ2-1; D possibly corresponds to TRBD2 (6 bases). The specimen sequenced was PBMCs. This receptor was taken from a female donor with HTLV-1-associated myelopathy (HAM/TSP). CDR3 residues: CASSLVSGSAGFF. CDR3 DNA sequence: TGTGCCAGCAGCTTGGTGTCCGGATCAGCGGGGTTCTTC.